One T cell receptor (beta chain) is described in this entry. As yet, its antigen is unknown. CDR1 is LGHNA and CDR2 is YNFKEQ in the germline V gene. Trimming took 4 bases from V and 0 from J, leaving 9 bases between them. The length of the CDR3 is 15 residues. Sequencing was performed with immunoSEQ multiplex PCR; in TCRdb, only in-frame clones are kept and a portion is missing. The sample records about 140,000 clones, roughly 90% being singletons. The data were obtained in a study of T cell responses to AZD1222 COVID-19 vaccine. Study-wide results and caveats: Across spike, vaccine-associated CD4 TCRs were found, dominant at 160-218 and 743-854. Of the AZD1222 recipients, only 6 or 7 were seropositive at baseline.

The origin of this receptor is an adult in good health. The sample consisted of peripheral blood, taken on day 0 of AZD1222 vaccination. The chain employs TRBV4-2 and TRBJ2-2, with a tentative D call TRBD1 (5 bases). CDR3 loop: CASSRTMTNTGELFF. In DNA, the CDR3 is TGTGCCAGCAGCCGGACAATGACGAACACCGGGGAGCTGTTTTTT.